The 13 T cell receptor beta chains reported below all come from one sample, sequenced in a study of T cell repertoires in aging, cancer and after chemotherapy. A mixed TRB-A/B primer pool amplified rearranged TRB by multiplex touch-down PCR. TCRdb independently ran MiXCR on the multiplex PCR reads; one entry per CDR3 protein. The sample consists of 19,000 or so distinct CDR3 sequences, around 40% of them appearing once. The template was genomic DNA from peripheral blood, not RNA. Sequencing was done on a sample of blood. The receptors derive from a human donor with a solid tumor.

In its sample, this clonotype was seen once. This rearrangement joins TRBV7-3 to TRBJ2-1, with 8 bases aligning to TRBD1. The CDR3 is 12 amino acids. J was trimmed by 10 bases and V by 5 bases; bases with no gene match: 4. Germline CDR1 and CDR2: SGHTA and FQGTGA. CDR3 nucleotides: TGTGCCAGCAGCCACGGACAGGGAGAGCAGTTCTTC. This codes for CASSHGQGEQFF.

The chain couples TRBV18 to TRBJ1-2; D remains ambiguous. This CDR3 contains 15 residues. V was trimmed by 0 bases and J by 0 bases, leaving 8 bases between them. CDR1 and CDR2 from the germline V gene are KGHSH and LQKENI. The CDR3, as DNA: TGTGCCAGCTCACCACCGGTTTTGGCTAACTATGGCTACACCTTC. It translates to CASSPPVLANYGYTF.

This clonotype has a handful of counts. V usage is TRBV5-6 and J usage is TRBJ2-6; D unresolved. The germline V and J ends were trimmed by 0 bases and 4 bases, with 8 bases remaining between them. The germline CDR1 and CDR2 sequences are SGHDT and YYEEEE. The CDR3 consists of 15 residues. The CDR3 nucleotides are TGTGCCAGCAGCTTGGAAGGCTCCGGGGCCAACGTCCTGACTTTC. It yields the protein CASSLEGSGANVLTF.

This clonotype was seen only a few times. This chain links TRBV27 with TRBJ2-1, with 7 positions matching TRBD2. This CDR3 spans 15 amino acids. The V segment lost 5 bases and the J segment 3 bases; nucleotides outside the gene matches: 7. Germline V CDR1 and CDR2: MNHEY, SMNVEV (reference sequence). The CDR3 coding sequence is TGTGCCAGCAGTGGGGGGGGAGGGTTCTACAATGAGCAGTTCTTC. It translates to CASSGGGGFYNEQFF.

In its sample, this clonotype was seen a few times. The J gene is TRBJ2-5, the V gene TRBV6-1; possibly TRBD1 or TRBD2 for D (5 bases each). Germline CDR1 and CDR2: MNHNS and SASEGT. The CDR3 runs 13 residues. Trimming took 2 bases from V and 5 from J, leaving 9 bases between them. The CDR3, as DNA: TGTGCCAGCAGTGAACCGGGGCGTGAGACCCAGTACTTC. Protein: CASSEPGRETQYF.

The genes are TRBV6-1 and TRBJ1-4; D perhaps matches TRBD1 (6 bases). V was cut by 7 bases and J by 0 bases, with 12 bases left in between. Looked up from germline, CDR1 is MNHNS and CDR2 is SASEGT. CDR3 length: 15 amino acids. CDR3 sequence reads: CASIPTGSTNEKLFF. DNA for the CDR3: TGTGCCAGCATCCCCACAGGGTCAACTAATGAAAAACTGTTTTTT.

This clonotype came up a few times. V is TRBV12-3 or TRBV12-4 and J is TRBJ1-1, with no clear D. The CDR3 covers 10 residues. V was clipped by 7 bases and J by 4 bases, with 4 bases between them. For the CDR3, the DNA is TGTGCCAGCACCTTCACTGAAGCTTTCTTT. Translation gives CASTFTEAFF.

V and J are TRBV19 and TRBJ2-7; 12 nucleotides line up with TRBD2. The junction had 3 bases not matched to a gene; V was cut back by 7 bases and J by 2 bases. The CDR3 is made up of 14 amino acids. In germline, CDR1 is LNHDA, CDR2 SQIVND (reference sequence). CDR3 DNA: TGTGCCAGTATTCGGACTAGCGGGACCTACGAGCAGTACTTC. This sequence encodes CASIRTSGTYEQYF.

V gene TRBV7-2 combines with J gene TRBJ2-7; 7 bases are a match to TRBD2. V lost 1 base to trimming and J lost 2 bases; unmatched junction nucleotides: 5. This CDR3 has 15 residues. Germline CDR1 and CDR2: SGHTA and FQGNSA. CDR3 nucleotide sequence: TGTGCCAGCAGCTTAGAGGGACTAACGACCTACGAGCAGTACTTC. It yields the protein CASSLEGLTTYEQYF.

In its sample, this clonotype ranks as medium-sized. CDR3: CATSRSGTGGGGELFF. CDR3 DNA sequence: TGTGCCACCAGCAGATCCGGGACAGGGGGCGGCGGGGAGCTGTTTTTT. This rearrangement joins TRBV15 to TRBJ2-2; 12 bases align to TRBD1. This CDR3 contains 16 residues. V trimming: 2 bases; J trimming: 7 bases; junction bases outside the gene matches: 5. In germline, CDR1 is LNHNV, CDR2 YYDKDF (reference sequence).

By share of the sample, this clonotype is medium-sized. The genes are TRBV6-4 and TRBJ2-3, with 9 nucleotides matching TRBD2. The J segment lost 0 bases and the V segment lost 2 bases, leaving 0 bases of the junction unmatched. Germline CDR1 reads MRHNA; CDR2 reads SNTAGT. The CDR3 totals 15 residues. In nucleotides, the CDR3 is TGTGCCAGCAGTGACGGGACTAGCAGCACAGATACGCAGTATTTT. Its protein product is CASSDGTSSTDTQYF.

This CDR3 is CASSFRPGSNEQFF. DNA for the CDR3: TGCGCCAGCAGCTTCCGCCCCGGATCAAATGAGCAGTTCTTC. The chain uses TRBV5-1 and TRBJ2-1; D unclear. The CDR3 runs 14 residues. Germline lookup yields CDR1 SGHRS and CDR2 YFSETQ. V lost 2 bases and J lost 7, with 13 bases in between.

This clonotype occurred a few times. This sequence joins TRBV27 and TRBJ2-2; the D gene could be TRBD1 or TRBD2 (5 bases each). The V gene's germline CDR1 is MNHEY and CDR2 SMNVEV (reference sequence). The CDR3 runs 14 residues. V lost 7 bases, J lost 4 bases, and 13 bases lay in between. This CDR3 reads CASKLGDLTGELFF. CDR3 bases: TGTGCCAGCAAGTTGGGGGACCTCACCGGGGAGCTGTTTTTT.